The 26 T cell receptor beta chains listed next were all sequenced from one sample in a study of human T cells and chemical hapten exposure listed by TCRdb under 2021. The sample's time point label, decoded: pre-sensitization, week 0. The treatment or condition label here, explained by the study, means: therapeutic diphenylcyclopropenone sensitization with weekly scalp DPC. The library relied on RACE. TCRdb names NextSeq 500 as the instrument used. The public reads were reprocessed in TCRdb via fastp at Q25 and MiXCR, keeping in-frame beta chains. Each entry is one CDR3 protein sequence, shown with its most common DNA and genes. The sample table shows roughly 81,000 distinct CDR3 sequences, and roughly 8.5% are seen once. The ten largest clonotypes hold 2% to 3% of the sample. The specimen was whole blood, collected in connection with sensitization to the hapten diphenylcyclopropenone (DPC). The source of these receptors is a man aged 35-49 years with alopecia areata. Some clones in this sample may be carry-over from other donors' samples.

In this sample, this clonotype turned up many times. This chain links TRBV29-1 with TRBJ2-1; no clear D gene. Germline-derived CDR1 and CDR2 are SQVTM and ANQGSEA. There are 11 residues in the CDR3. The ends were cut back, 1 base at V and 4 bases at J, with 2 bases in the middle. CDR3 DNA: TGCAGCGTTGAAGTTTACAATGAGCAGTTCTTC. It encodes CSVEVYNEQFF.

This chain links TRBV4-1 with TRBJ2-7, with 9 nucleotides matching TRBD2. The germline V gene has CDR1 MGHRA and CDR2 YSYEKL. The CDR3 consists of 15 residues. The V segment lost 0 bases and the J segment 1 base; nucleotides outside the gene matches: 1. CDR3 region: CASSQELAGSYEQYV. CDR3 nucleotide sequence: TGCGCCAGCAGCCAAGAACTAGCGGGTTCCTACGAGCAGTACGTC.

This clonotype has at least ten counts. The J gene is TRBJ2-3, the V gene TRBV28; D is perhaps TRBD1 (5 bases). This CDR3 spans 16 amino acids. V was cut by 2 bases and J by 6 bases, with 18 bases left in between. Per germline, CDR1 MDHEN and CDR2 SYDVKM. DNA of the CDR3: TGTGCCAGCAGTTTAGTTCTGGGTACCAGGGCGGATACGCAGTATTTT. This gives the protein CASSLVLGTRADTQYF.

The chain links TRBV28 to TRBJ2-7; 9 bases fit TRBD2. Germline V gives CDR1 MDHEN, CDR2 SYDVKM. The CDR3 is 13 residues long. The V gene end was trimmed by 4 bases and the J gene end by 3 bases; junction bases not matched to a gene: 1. The CDR3 loop is CASSSSGNYEQYF. CDR3 bases: TGTGCCAGCAGTTCTAGCGGGAACTACGAGCAGTACTTC.

This clonotype was seen ten or more times. The chain has TRBV6-2 or TRBV6-3 and TRBJ2-7, with 7 bases identical to TRBD2. Per the germline V gene, CDR1 is MNHEY and CDR2 is SVGEGT. V lost 3 bases, J lost 4 bases, and 15 bases stayed unmatched. The CDR3 has 17 amino acids. CDR3 DNA: TGTGCCAGCAGTTATATAATGGCGGGAGCGGGCGCTTACGAGCAGTACGTC. Its translation is CASSYIMAGAGAYEQYV.

This clonotype was detected a few times. The chain employs TRBV4-2 and TRBJ1-5; the D gene is possibly TRBD1 (6 bases). Trimming stripped 0 bases from V and 3 bases from J, with 9 bases between. The germline V gene has CDR1 LGHNA and CDR2 YNFKEQ. The CDR3 totals 15 residues. CDR3 residues: CASSQDGQFNQPQHF. CDR3 bases: TGTGCCAGCAGCCAAGACGGACAGTTCAATCAGCCCCAGCATTTT.

This clonotype came up a few times. This chain uses TRBV2 with TRBJ2-1; D is possibly TRBD1 or TRBD2 (5 bases each). Germline-derived CDR1 and CDR2 are SNHLY and FYNNEI. This CDR3 comprises 16 residues. Trimming cost V 6 bases and J 4 bases, with 19 bases left between them. The CDR3 sequence is CASRLDQGVGYNEQFF. The CDR3 bases are TGTGCCAGCAGACTGGACCAGGGAGTGGGATACAATGAGCAGTTCTTC.

This clonotype has ten or more counts. The chain uses TRBV28 and TRBJ2-7; D remains ambiguous. The germline gives CDR1 MDHEN, CDR2 SYDVKM. Trimming took 6 bases from V and 0 from J, leaving 15 bases between them. This CDR3 spans 15 amino acids. The CDR3 spells CASSPLGEHSYEQYF. DNA for the CDR3: TGTGCCAGCAGCCCATTAGGCGAACACTCCTACGAGCAGTACTTC.

Ten or more counts support this clonotype. The rearrangement uses TRBV6-5 and TRBJ1-6; D may be TRBD1 (6 bases). Trimming left V 5 bases short and J 5 bases short, with 16 bases between. There are 16 residues in the CDR3. Germline loops: CDR1 MNHEY, CDR2 SVGAGI. CDR3: CASSAARGRNNSPLHF. CDR3 nucleotide sequence: TGTGCCAGCAGTGCCGCCAGGGGAAGAAATAATTCACCCCTCCACTTT.

This clonotype occurred a few times. This chain connects TRBV6-2 or TRBV6-3 to TRBJ2-1, with D maybe TRBD1 (6 bases). CDR1 is MNHEY and CDR2 is SVGEGT in the germline V gene. The CDR3 totals 11 residues. V was trimmed by 0 bases and J by 15 bases, leaving 9 bases between them. CDR3 region: CASSYSGGWFF. The CDR3 DNA is TGTGCCAGCAGTTACTCAGGGGGATGGTTCTTC.

This clonotype was seen many times. The chain employs TRBV6-4 and TRBJ2-2, with a possible D match to TRBD1 (5 bases). Germline V CDR1 and CDR2: MRHNA, SNTAGT. Trimming left V 4 bases short and J 0 bases short, with 9 bases between. The CDR3 is made up of 15 amino acids. This CDR3 reads CASSATATNTGELFF. As DNA, the CDR3 is TGTGCCAGCAGTGCGACAGCTACGAACACCGGGGAGCTGTTTTTT.

Only a few counts were recorded for this clonotype. The V and J genes are TRBV7-2 and TRBJ2-7; 9 positions match TRBD1. There are 15 residues in the CDR3. Germline CDR1 SGHTA, CDR2 FQGNSA. Trimming took 6 bases from V and 2 from J; bases not matched to a gene: 8. CDR3 sequence (DNA): TGTGCCAGCAGTAGACCGGGGACAGGGACCTACGAGCAGTACTTC. Translation gives CASSRPGTGTYEQYF.

This clonotype occurred many times. V usage is TRBV4-2 and J usage is TRBJ1-4; D unclear. Germline V lookup: CDR1 LGHNA, CDR2 YNFKEQ. V was shortened by 7 bases and J by 6 bases, with 24 bases between the two germline ends. This CDR3 contains 17 residues. The CDR3 DNA reads TGTGCCAGCACCCTAACGGTGCGGGTGGCGGGTGATGAAAAACTGTTTTTT. It codes for CASTLTVRVAGDEKLFF.

The CDR3 coding sequence is TGCAGTGCCGCGAAGGGACAGACAGGGGATCAGCCCCAGCATTTT. Its translation is CSAAKGQTGDQPQHF. The chain carries TRBV20-1 and TRBJ1-5; TRBD1 matches 8 bases. The CDR3 covers 15 residues. Germline CDR1 reads DFQATT; CDR2 reads SNEGSKA (reference sequence). V trimming: 6 bases; J trimming: 5 bases; junction bases outside the gene matches: 12.

This clonotype was seen a few times. This rearrangement joins TRBV7-2 to TRBJ1-1; 7 bases line up with TRBD1. Trimming cost V 5 bases and J 10 bases; bases outside gene matches: 7. This CDR3 comprises 12 residues. In germline, CDR1 is SGHTA, CDR2 FQGNSA. In DNA form, the CDR3 reads TGTGCCAGCAGCCCTCAGGACAGGATAGCTTTCTTT. Its translation: CASSPQDRIAFF.

This chain links TRBV4-3 with TRBJ1-1, with D possibly TRBD1 on 6 matching bases. Germline V gives CDR1 LGHNA, CDR2 YSLEER. V lost 1 base and J lost 4, with 16 bases in between. The CDR3 contains 16 residues. The CDR3 spells CASSQGIGGLSTEAFF. The CDR3 coding sequence is TGCGCCAGCAGCCAAGGGATAGGGGGGCTTAGCACTGAAGCTTTCTTT.

This clonotype showed up just a few times. This rearrangement joins TRBV29-1 to TRBJ1-1; D gene ambiguous. CDR3 size: 15 residues. The V gene's germline CDR1 is SQVTM and CDR2 ANQGSEA. Trimming removed 4 bases from V and 0 bases from J, with 15 bases in between. DNA for the CDR3: TGCAGCGTTGTCAGGCAGGAGATCATGAACACTGAAGCTTTCTTT. Translation: CSVVRQEIMNTEAFF.

This clonotype showed up many times. This rearrangement joins TRBV20-1 to TRBJ1-1, with D uncertain. The CDR3 totals 12 residues. Germline values: CDR1 DFQATT, CDR2 SNEGSKA (reference sequence). The ends were cut back, 3 bases at V and 1 base at J, with 6 bases in the middle. The CDR3 reads CSASRRNTEAFF. In DNA, the CDR3 is TGCAGTGCTAGTAGGAGGAACACTGAAGCTTTCTTT.

This clonotype showed up many times. The chain uses TRBV7-2 and TRBJ2-4; TRBD2 matches at 8 bases. Unmatched junction bases numbered 4, after V lost 5 bases and J lost 4 bases. The CDR3 runs to 14 residues. CDR1 is SGHTA and CDR2 is FQGNSA in the germline V gene. The CDR3 nucleotides are TGTGCCAGCAGCCCTGTAGCGGGAAAAAACATTCAGTACTTC. Protein product: CASSPVAGKNIQYF. The full variable domain, in which reference TRBV7-2 and TRBJ2-4 provide the parts outside the CDR3, is GAGVSQSPSNKVTEKGKDVELRCDPISGHTALYWYRQSLGQGLEFLIYFQGNSAPDKSGLPSDRFSAERTGGSVSTLTIQRTQQEDSAVYLCASSPVAGKNIQYFGAGTRLSVL.

This clonotype appeared many times. V usage is TRBV11-3 and J usage is TRBJ2-1; no clear D gene. This CDR3 is built from 11 residues. Germline CDR1 SGHNT, CDR2 YENEEA. Trimming took 3 bases from V and 5 from J, leaving 2 bases between them. The CDR3 nucleotides are TGTGCCAGCAGCTTCGACAATGAGCAGTTCTTC. It specifies CASSFDNEQFF.

The chain employs TRBV19 and TRBJ2-2; 11 bases agree with TRBD2. The germline CDR1 and CDR2 sequences are LNHDA and SQIVND (reference sequence). V trimming: 6 bases; J trimming: 5 bases; junction bases outside the gene matches: 8. CDR3 length: 16 residues. The CDR3 loop is CASRPGLAGGTGELFF. DNA for the CDR3: TGTGCCAGTAGACCTGGACTAGCGGGTGGGACCGGGGAGCTGTTTTTT.

The genes are TRBV29-1 and TRBJ2-3; TRBD2 aligns across 7 bases. CDR1 SQVTM and CDR2 ANQGSEA come from the germline V gene. The CDR3 totals 11 residues. The CDR3: CRTGGVDTQYF. The CDR3 nucleotides are TGCAGAACTGGGGGGGTCGATACGCAGTATTTT.

The genes are TRBV20-1 and TRBJ2-1; 7 bases fit TRBD2. The trim removed 4 bases at V and 6 bases at J, leaving 6 bases unmatched. Germline CDR1 is DFQATT and CDR2 is SNEGSKA (reference sequence). The length of the CDR3 is 13 residues. The CDR3 spells CSAKSSGANEQFF. The CDR3 region has the DNA TGCAGTGCTAAGTCTAGCGGCGCCAATGAGCAGTTCTTC.

The V and J genes are TRBV21-1 and TRBJ2-3; the table gives TRBD2 as D, unverified against the DNA. TRBV21-1 is given as a pseudogene. The CDR3 consists of 21 residues. CDR3 region: CASILKGTSGRLPNWLDTQYF. CDR3 in DNA: TGTGCCAGCATTTTAAAGGGGACTAGCGGGAGGCTCCCCAATTGGTTGGATACGCAGTATTTT.

The chain recombines TRBV19 with TRBJ2-3; either TRBD1 or TRBD2 may supply D (6 bases each). CDR1 and CDR2 from the germline V gene are LNHDA and SQIVND (reference sequence). Trimming stripped 7 bases from V and 4 bases from J, with 12 bases between. CDR3 size: 13 residues. CDR3 nucleotide sequence: TGTGCCAGTAACGGGGGCTCGGCAGATACGCAGTATTTT. It encodes CASNGGSADTQYF.

This clonotype was recorded many times. The chain couples TRBV11-2 to TRBJ2-1, with 10 nucleotides matching TRBD1. The length of the CDR3 is 18 residues. Trimming cost V 1 base and J 4 bases; bases outside gene matches: 10. CDR1 SGHAT and CDR2 FQNNGV come from the germline V gene. The CDR3 DNA reads TGTGCCAGCAGCTTAGCCCCGGGACAGGGGCTCGGGTACAATGAGCAGTTCTTC. It encodes CASSLAPGQGLGYNEQFF.